The sample holds a few counts of the clone carrying this T cell receptor beta chain. The sample belongs to a study of early T cells in non-severe SARS-CoV-2 infection. Germline V gives CDR1 KGHDR, CDR2 SFDVKD. V lost 5 bases and J 2 bases, leaving 12 bases between the germline ends. The CDR3 sequence is 15 residues long. The protocol attached unique molecular identifiers to individual cDNA molecules. TCRdb fed the 5' RACE reads into MiXCR, producing one record per CDR3 protein. This table has roughly 80,000 distinct CDR3 sequences, 15% appearing once. V and J are TRBV24-1 and TRBJ1-5; perhaps TRBD1 as D (6 bases). Material: whole blood. This receptor was obtained from an adult who was a healthcare worker with PCR-confirmed SARS-CoV-2 infection or an uninfected control (not recorded which). Written as DNA, the CDR3 is TGTGCCACCAGTGGCCCGGGGGGCGGCAATCAGCCCCAGCATTTT. This sequence encodes CATSGPGGGNQPQHF.